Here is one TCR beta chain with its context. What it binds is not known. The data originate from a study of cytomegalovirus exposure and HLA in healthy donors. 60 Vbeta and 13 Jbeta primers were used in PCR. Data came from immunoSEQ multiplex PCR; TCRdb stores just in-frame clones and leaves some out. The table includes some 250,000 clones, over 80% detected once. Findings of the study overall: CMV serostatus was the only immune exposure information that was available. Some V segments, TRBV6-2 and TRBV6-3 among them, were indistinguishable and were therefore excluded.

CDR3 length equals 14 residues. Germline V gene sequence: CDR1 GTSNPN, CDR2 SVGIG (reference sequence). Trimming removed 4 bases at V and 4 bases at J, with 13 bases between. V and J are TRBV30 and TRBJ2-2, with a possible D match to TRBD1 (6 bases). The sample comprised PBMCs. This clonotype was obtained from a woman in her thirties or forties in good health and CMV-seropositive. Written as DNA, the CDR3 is TGTGCCTGGATGCTCTACAGGGCCACCGGGGAGCTGTTTTTT. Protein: CAWMLYRATGELFF.